This TCR beta chain was found in a study of cytomegalovirus exposure and HLA in healthy donors (TCRdb year 2017). Study-wide context: In an earlier analysis of approximately 640 of the donors, under 300 Gb of sequence data and just under 120 million unique TCR beta sequences from 150 million to 200 million T cells were reported. An early release covering some 640 HLA-typed donors comprised approximately 300 gigabases of sequencing data and around 85 million unique TCR sequences. The genetic ancestry cluster associated with self-reported Caucasian donors included about four fifths of the roughly 390 genotyped donors. The study aimed to test whether signatures of past pathogen exposure could be identified by cataloging public T cell receptors. The study used immunosequencing to profile the T cell repertoires of more than 650 subjects and linked those repertoires to cytomegalovirus serostatus. In addition to the first cohort of 500 to 850 subjects, a separate validation cohort of approximately 130 different subjects was used. The study combined high-throughput TCR immunosequencing, statistical association of individual TCRs with disease status, and machine learning to predict cytomegalovirus infection status. A later analysis re-analyzed previously published TCR beta repertoires from 666 donors and added high-resolution HLA genotyping to study TCR occurrence patterns. Rather than drawing on any new phenotypic data, the later analysis identified candidate immune exposures from TCR beta sequences and the way those sequences occurred across donors. In an earlier analysis of 587 of the donors, high-throughput TCR beta sequencing was used to judge whether each TCR beta V gene segment behaved as functional or pseudogenic. Donor age, sex, ethnicity and CMV serostatus were compiled alongside the repertoire data. A later genetic analysis took genome-wide SNP genotypes for about 55% of the roughly 670 donors and used that subset as a discovery cohort. Every discovery cohort repertoire had been produced on one sequencing platform. HLA typing covered class I and class II loci at four-digit resolution. Typing coverage varied by locus: roughly 629-630 donors for A, B, C, DRB1 and DQB1; about 520 for DQA1; more than 600 for DPA1; roughly 470 for DPB1. Four or five DR-DQ haplotypes were handled as single units for association and clustering because linkage in the cohort was strong. Among 350 to 400 genotyped donors of the cohort, an average of about 240,000 unique TCR beta nucleotide sequences were sequenced per donor, approximately 20% of them non-productive. The paper as a whole reports these results and caveats: Over 15 rarely observed V segments, including chromosome 9 orphons, were excluded from the earlier analysis of about 600 of the donors because counts were too low. Correlated functional status among segregating V segments might be attributable to linkage disequilibrium, but an unknown experimental factor could not be ruled out. Presence/absence analyses assumed roughly uniform sequencing depth across donors, an assumption that may not hold. A later analysis found that most CMV-associated TCR beta chains appeared HLA-restricted, with HLA associations seemingly driven largely by CMV exposure. A later genetic analysis associated a missense DCLRE1C variant with V-gene and J-gene trimming of TCR beta chains, and an independent cohort replicated the association. This cohort had only TCR beta chains sequenced, and the lack of alpha or paired-chain data limited which features could be detected. Some IMGT-functional V segments, including TRBV6-2 and TRBV6-3, could not be distinguished by the 87-base-pair reads and were therefore excluded. A further reported finding was that TCR beta sequences accurately predicted the HLA-A and HLA-B alleles for most subjects in the first cohort. Strong co-occurrence of HLA alleles, especially DR and DQ, made assigning TCR associations to individual alleles difficult. The sequencing pipeline was judged likely to have produced a cluster of highly shared sequence variants as a technical artifact. In a later analysis, HLA-associated TCR beta chains showed more clonal expansion and lower generation probabilities than non-associated chains that were equally common. The only immune exposure information available for the cohort was CMV serostatus. In both the original and validation cohorts, the classifier was reported to diagnose cytomegalovirus status with high specificity and sensitivity. The study listed 164 TCR beta chains as associated with cytomegalovirus. A few of the identified cytomegalovirus-associated TCR beta chains were confirmed in vitro to be specific for cytomegalovirus antigens. A later analysis reported that several top co-occurrence clusters appeared linked to parvovirus B19, influenza, CMV and Epstein-Barr virus. Broadly in line with IMGT annotations, most TCR beta V segments showed up in productive rearrangements about 87% or about 30% of the time in an earlier analysis of approximately 600 of the donors. Most TCR sequences were observed very rarely across donors, whereas some public TCRs were present in many individuals. At a false discovery rate of 0.05, a later analysis linked about 16,000 TCR beta sequences to specific HLA alleles. A later genetic analysis reported fewer N-insertions in productive TCRs among donors in an Asian-associated ancestry cluster than the approximately 700-donor mean. The authors suggested that the approach could potentially be extended to other disease states and immunological phenotypes. Because some donors lacked HLA typing at each locus, the association tests relied only on the typed subset. In a later analysis, TCR association rates were found to vary across HLA loci, with the most associated TCRs seen for DRB1 alleles and the fewest for HLA-C alleles.

The cohort was made up of 666 healthy bone marrow donors. At the time of sampling, all cohort members were nominally healthy, though unrecorded immune exposures were likely present. Of the 666 cohort members, approximately 280 had positive CMV serostatus and about 360 had negative CMV serostatus, and CMV serostatus was not recorded for the donor. A peripheral blood sample was collected from each donor, and TCR beta sequencing was performed on peripheral blood mononuclear cells. Genomic DNA extraction from the blood cell samples was performed with the Qiagen DNeasy Blood Extraction Kit. The library came from the immunoSEQ multiplex PCR assay. A mixture of 60 forward primers for TCR Vbeta segments and 13 reverse primers for TCR Jbeta segments was used in the multiplex PCR. The CDR3 region of rearranged TCR beta genes was amplified from genomic DNA with a multiplex PCR assay. On the Illumina HiSeq System, the amplified TCR beta libraries were sequenced as 87-base-pair reads. The source study handled its data this way. A later analysis tallied roughly 80 million unique TCR beta chains across the 666 repertoires, and 10 million to 11 million of those chains were shared by two or more donors. A nearest-neighbor algorithm error-corrected the raw reads and collapsed the reads into unique sequences, merging closely related sequences to remove PCR and sequencing errors. To assign V, D and J gene segments, CDR3 sequences were aligned to IMGT reference sequences. Each retained sequence needed at least a six-nucleotide match to both a V gene segment and a J gene segment. Rearrangements were called productive when the CDR3 lacked stop codons and stayed in frame with V and J; all others were non-productive. CDR3 was defined by IMGT convention, running from the second conserved V-encoded cysteine to the conserved J-encoded phenylalanine. Sequences without an unambiguous match to a single V gene segment were excluded from the earlier analysis of several hundred of the donors. In an earlier analysis of approximately 590 of the donors, a V segment was called functional when productive rearrangements were above 56.7%, and segregating when the standard deviation between donors exceeded 5%. A statistical classification framework was built for diagnosing cytomegalovirus status from the catalog of TCR beta chain sequences. A later analysis assigned V and J genes by comparing TCR nucleotide sequences with IMGT/GENE-DB human TR gene sequences. In a later analysis, CDR3 sequences and most-parsimonious VDJ recombination scenarios were assigned using the TCRdist pipeline. In a later analysis, every TCR beta chain was defined by the combination of its CDR3 amino acid sequence and its V-gene family, and reads without a unique V-gene family were dropped. As a way to deal with suspected cross-contamination and a sequencing artifact, a later analysis dropped under 600 nucleotide sequences that were highly shared and had low generation probability. In a later analysis, a clonal expansion index for each public chain was calculated from normalized within-repertoire ranks of inferred template counts. A later analysis computed generation probabilities with a VDJ recombination model fitted to out-of-frame rearrangements, and checked the results against IGoR. In a later analysis, TCR-TCR, TCR-HLA and TCR-CMV co-occurrence was scored with hypergeometric tests, and a repertoire-size bias correction was applied to TCR pairs. A later analysis estimated false discovery rates by permuting HLA or CMV assignments 20 times. In a later analysis, co-occurring TCRs were grouped with DBSCAN, and TCRdist sequence similarity was added when clustering was performed within HLA-allele-positive subsets. Repertoires with fewer than 30,000 or more than 120,000 public chains were left out of co-occurrence clustering, as were five repertoires with anomalous nucleotide sharing. TCRdb re-hosts the immuneACCESS table, in-frame sequences only. Its copies lack some clones; in the studies checked, an unresolved V gene accounts for under half of them, and the cause for the rest is not known. V and J calls and clone size are given by that table; D and trimming were obtained from the DNA. The sample contains around 160,000 clones, roughly 80% of them found a single time. The ten largest account for approximately 2% of the sample.

The germline V end is reduced by 0 bases and the J end by 4 bases; junction bases left unmatched: 5. The germline V gene encodes CDR1 MNHEY and CDR2 SVGAGI. The CDR3 contains 15 residues, cysteine and phenylalanine counted. The sequence is cut down to CDR3 DNA, 45 bases in frame from base 1. In the case of this clone: The antigen it recognizes is unknown. Base qualities are not provided; no much larger clone lies one nucleotide away.

This receptor was taken from a human donor in good health. Sequenced material: PBMCs. The chain links TRBV6-5 with TRBJ2-5; 7 junctional bases match TRBD2. The CDR3 protein: CASSYSGTTRETQYF. In nucleotide form, the sequence is TGTGCCAGCAGTTACTCGGGGACTACAAGAGAGACCCAGTACTTC.